The 31 T cell receptor beta chains listed next were all sequenced from one sample in a study of shared clonotypes between healthy human individuals. The method was immunoSEQ multiplex PCR; TCRdb's version includes in-frame clones alone and lacks a portion of them. The sample gives some 2.4 million clones, 80% to 95% of which show up once; approximately 0.36% is in the top ten. The sample taken for sequencing was naive CD4+ T cells from PBMCs. This sample's subset: CD45RA+ positively selected. The receptors derive from a man aged 18 to 29 in good health. Some clones in this sample may be carry-over from other donors' samples.

The chain carries TRBV4-3 and TRBJ2-1; 8 nucleotides line up with TRBD1. The V segment lost 1 base and the J segment 4 bases; nucleotides outside the gene matches: 6. Germline V gives CDR1 LGHNA, CDR2 YSLEER. This CDR3 comprises 16 residues. The CDR3: CASSQVDRAQYNEQFF. CDR3 nucleotide sequence: TGCGCCAGCAGCCAAGTGGACAGGGCCCAATACAATGAGCAGTTCTTC.

The chain joins TRBV5-1 to TRBJ2-1, with D perhaps TRBD1 (5 bases). The V end lost 2 bases, the J end lost 6 bases, and 15 bases lay between the germline ends. CDR1 is SGHRS, CDR2 YFSETQ, per germline. The CDR3 totals 15 residues. Here the CDR3 DNA reads TGCGCCAGCAGCTTTGACAGCAACCCCTCCAATGAGCAGTTCTTC. Translated, it gives CASSFDSNPSNEQFF.

The chain has TRBV6-5 and TRBJ2-4; no definite D call. The CDR3 spans 14 residues. Germline V CDR1 and CDR2: MNHEY, SVGAGI. Between the trimmed V and J ends, which lost 3 bases and 2 bases, there was a span of 8 bases. The CDR3 sequence is CASSYYSTKNIQYF. The CDR3 DNA sequence: TGTGCCAGCAGTTATTACAGTACCAAAAACATTCAGTACTTC.

The chain is built from TRBV6-5 and TRBJ1-3; TRBD1 agrees at 10 bases. Per germline, CDR1 MNHEY and CDR2 SVGAGI. CDR3 length: 15 residues. V shed 6 bases, J shed 2 bases, and the junction held 4 bases outside the gene matches. The CDR3 is CASSLTGGPGNTIYF. The DNA for the CDR3 is TGTGCCAGCAGCTTGACAGGGGGCCCTGGAAACACCATATATTTT.

The chain has TRBV19 and TRBJ2-1; TRBD1 might be the D (5 bases). The germline V and J ends were trimmed by 1 base and 15 bases, with 10 bases remaining between them. This CDR3 is 11 amino acids long. Germline-derived CDR1 and CDR2 are LNHDA and SQIVND (reference sequence). CDR3 sequence (DNA): TGTGCCAGTAGTATAGGGGTCACAGGGTTCTTC. Protein product: CASSIGVTGFF. The variable domain in full, with the rest retrieved from reference TRBV19 and TRBJ2-1, is DGGITQSPKYLFRKEGQNVTLSCEQNLNHDAMYWYRQDPGQGLRLIYYSQIVNDFQKGDIAEGYSVSREKKESFPLTVTSAQKNPTAFYLCASSIGVTGFFGPGTRLTVL.

This clone was found a few times. The chain has TRBV5-1 and TRBJ1-1, with a tentative D call TRBD1 (5 bases). The V end was cut by 4 bases, the J end by 7 bases, with 17 bases between. The CDR3 consists of 14 residues. Germline assignment: CDR1 SGHRS and CDR2 YFSETQ. CDR3 region: CASSNNPREVEAFF. The CDR3 nucleotides read TGCGCCAGCAGCAATAACCCCAGGGAAGTTGAAGCTTTCTTT.

The rearrangement links TRBV30 to TRBJ2-7, with 10 positions matching TRBD1. The CDR3 length is 14 residues. CDR1 is GTSNPN, CDR2 SVGIG, per germline (reference sequence). V lost 0 bases to trimming and J lost 6 bases; unmatched junction nucleotides: 5. The chain's CDR3 is CAWSVGTGAIEQYF. The CDR3 nucleotides read TGTGCCTGGAGTGTAGGGACAGGGGCCATCGAGCAGTACTTC. Full variable domain (remainder filled in from reference TRBV30 and TRBJ2-7): SQTIHQWPATLVQPVGSPLSLECTVEGTSNPNLYWYRQAAGRGLQLLFYSVGIGQISSEVPQNLSASRPQDRQFILSSKKLLLSDSGFYLCAWSVGTGAIEQYFGPGTRLTVT.

This chain joins TRBV28 and TRBJ2-1, with D tentatively TRBD2 (6 bases). Germline V gene sequence: CDR1 MDHEN, CDR2 SYDVKM. The CDR3 contains 15 residues. V dropped 7 bases and J dropped 6 bases, with 19 bases sitting between them. The CDR3: CASTNYPRDSNEQFF. CDR3 coding DNA: TGTGCCAGCACGAACTACCCCCGGGACTCCAATGAGCAGTTCTTC.

The chain combines TRBV10-2 with TRBJ1-5, with 8 nucleotides matching TRBD1. This CDR3 has 14 residues. The trim removed 6 bases at V and 6 bases at J, leaving 7 bases unmatched. Per germline, CDR1 WSHSY and CDR2 SAAADI. The CDR3 nucleotides are TGCGCCAGCAGCCAAACAGGGGGTAGTCAGCCCCAGCATTTT. Translation gives CASSQTGGSQPQHF.

The gene calls are TRBV27 and TRBJ2-1, with TRBD2 as a possible D gene (6 bases). Between the trimmed V and J ends, which lost 4 bases and 0 bases, there was a span of 16 bases. Germline-derived CDR1 and CDR2 are MNHEY and SMNVEV (reference sequence). The CDR3 spans 17 residues. CDR3 nucleotides: TGTGCCAGCAGTTCAAGTCAGCGGGTCAGCTCCTACAATGAGCAGTTCTTC. Protein sequence: CASSSSQRVSSYNEQFF.

This clone was observed a single time. The rearrangement links TRBV10-3 to TRBJ2-7; weak D call: TRBD1 (6 bases). The CDR3 length is 14 residues. V shed 3 bases and J shed 7 bases, with 16 bases lying between them. CDR1 and CDR2 from the germline V gene are ENHRY and SYGVKD. The CDR3 region is CAISDGSGAQEQYF. In DNA form, the CDR3 reads TGTGCCATCAGTGATGGTTCAGGGGCACAGGAGCAGTACTTC.

The chain employs TRBV9 and TRBJ2-7; weak D call: TRBD1 (6 bases). This CDR3 is 15 amino acids long. CDR1 and CDR2 from the germline V gene are SGDLS and YYNGEE. V was pared by 4 bases and J by 0 bases, with 14 bases between. CDR3 in DNA: TGTGCCAGCAGCTCCCTACAGGGTGGCTCCTACGAGCAGTACTTC. Protein: CASSSLQGGSYEQYF.

The rearrangement joins TRBV6-1 to TRBJ1-2, with 8 bases fitting TRBD1. V trimming: 1 base; J trimming: 8 bases; junction bases outside the gene matches: 15. Looked up from germline, CDR1 is MNHNS and CDR2 is SASEGT. The CDR3 has 17 residues. This CDR3 is CASSEGTGGVLARGYTF. The DNA for the CDR3 is TGTGCCAGCAGTGAAGGAACAGGGGGGGTTCTAGCGAGAGGCTACACCTTC.

The rearrangement links TRBV28 to TRBJ1-2; 8 positions agree with TRBD1. After removal of 7 bases from V and 0 bases from J, the junction contained 10 bases not matched to a gene. This CDR3 is 16 amino acids long. CDR1 MDHEN and CDR2 SYDVKM come from the germline V gene. CDR3 in DNA: TGTGCCAGCATCCCCACAGGGGGTGTTTCTAACTATGGCTACACCTTC. Its protein product is CASIPTGGVSNYGYTF.

V gene TRBV13 combines with J gene TRBJ1-4, with 10 bases fitting TRBD1. The V gene's germline CDR1 is PRHDT and CDR2 FYEKMQ (reference sequence). This CDR3 is built from 15 residues. The V segment lost 6 bases and the J segment 7 bases; nucleotides outside the gene matches: 8. The DNA of the CDR3 is TGTGCCAGCAGTCTTAGGGGACAGGGGAGTGAAAAACTGTTTTTT. This translates into CASSLRGQGSEKLFF.

This rearrangement joins TRBV28 to TRBJ2-2, with 7 bases matching TRBD1. Germline V CDR1 and CDR2: MDHEN, SYDVKM. J was trimmed by 3 bases and V by 7 bases; bases with no gene match: 11. The CDR3 has 16 residues. CDR3 bases: TGTGCCAGCACTCGAACCGGGACAGCCTACACCGGGGAGCTGTTTTTT. Amino acid sequence: CASTRTGTAYTGELFF.

The genes are TRBV7-3 and TRBJ2-1; 15 bases match TRBD2. This CDR3 contains 17 residues. Germline values: CDR1 SGHTA, CDR2 FQGTGA. V lost 2 bases and J lost 5; bases outside the gene matches: 4. CDR3 sequence reads: CASSLGTSGRRNNEQFF. The DNA of the CDR3 is TGTGCCAGCAGCTTAGGGACTAGCGGGAGGAGAAACAATGAGCAGTTCTTC.

This sequence joins TRBV14 and TRBJ2-5, with D possibly being TRBD2 (5 bases). Trimming removed 3 bases at V and 2 bases at J, with 22 bases between. CDR3 length equals 18 residues. The germline CDR1 and CDR2 sequences are SGHDN and FVKESK. The CDR3 DNA reads TGTGCCAGCAGCCAGGGCCAAACTCTGGCGGAGGTGCAAGAGACCCAGTACTTC. Amino acid sequence: CASSQGQTLAEVQETQYF.

J is TRBJ2-7 and V is TRBV4-1; 9 bases fit TRBD1. V gave up 1 base and J gave up 0 bases; unmatched junction bases: 7. Germline CDR1 is MGHRA and CDR2 is YSYEKL. The CDR3 totals 17 residues. CDR3 loop: CASSQARTGDLSYEQYF. DNA of the CDR3: TGCGCCAGCAGCCAAGCCCGGACAGGGGACCTCTCCTACGAGCAGTACTTC.

The chain has TRBV9 and TRBJ1-1, with D possibly being TRBD1 (5 bases). The CDR3 consists of 15 residues. Deletions cut 5 bases from V and 4 bases from J, with 18 bases between. Germline V gene data show CDR1 as SGDLS and CDR2 as YYNGEE. In DNA form, the CDR3 reads TGTGCCAGCAGTGGGGCAGGGACGGTGGGCACTGAAGCTTTCTTT. Translated, it gives CASSGAGTVGTEAFF.

Written as DNA, the CDR3 is TGTGCCAGCAGCCGTAGGCGGGGTCAGCCCCAGCATTTT. It yields the protein CASSRRRGQPQHF. V and J are TRBV28 and TRBJ1-5; D ambiguous. The CDR3 runs to 13 residues. Trimming shortened V by 6 bases and J by 6 bases, and 12 bases separated the two germline ends. Germline V gene lookup returns CDR1 MDHEN and CDR2 SYDVKM.

The genes are TRBV25-1 and TRBJ2-4, with D possibly being TRBD1 (6 bases). This CDR3 is built from 13 residues. V shed 2 bases and J shed 7 bases, with 9 bases lying between them. CDR1 MGHDK and CDR2 SYGVNS come from the germline V gene. Here the CDR3 reads CASSEGGSNIQYF. The DNA for the CDR3 is TGTGCCAGCAGTGAAGGGGGCTCGAACATTCAGTACTTC. Variable domain in full (rest from reference TRBV25-1 and TRBJ2-4): EADIYQTPRYLVIGTGKKITLECSQTMGHDKMYWYQQDPGMELHLIHYSYGVNSTEKGDLSSESTVSRIRTEHFPLTLESARPSHTSQYLCASSEGGSNIQYFGAGTRLSVL.

The V and J genes are TRBV18 and TRBJ2-1; TRBD1 might be the D (6 bases). The ends were cut back, 3 bases at V and 0 bases at J, with 15 bases in the middle. CDR1 and CDR2 from the germline V gene are KGHSH and LQKENI. There are 17 residues in the CDR3. CDR3 loop: CASSPIGGVSSYNEQFF. The CDR3 coding sequence is TGTGCCAGCTCACCCATAGGGGGAGTAAGCTCCTACAATGAGCAGTTCTTC.

V and J are TRBV19 and TRBJ2-7, with unresolved D. CDR3 length: 14 amino acids. In germline, CDR1 is LNHDA, CDR2 SQIVND (reference sequence). V gave up 6 bases and J gave up 7 bases, with 19 bases separating them. The DNA of the CDR3 is TGTGCCAGTAGCCGCCTCTCTAGGGCAGGAGAGCAGTACTTC. This gives the protein CASSRLSRAGEQYF.

The rearrangement links TRBV2 to TRBJ1-1; 7 bases line up with TRBD1. Losses at the gene ends were 7 bases for V and 0 bases for J; bases not matched to a gene: 8. From germline, CDR1 is SNHLY and CDR2 FYNNEI. CDR3 length: 15 residues. CDR3: CASTHYGTVNTEAFF. CDR3 DNA sequence: TGTGCCAGCACACACTACGGGACAGTGAACACTGAAGCTTTCTTT.

V gene TRBV10-3 combines with J gene TRBJ1-5, with a tentative D call TRBD1 (5 bases). Germline CDR1 ENHRY, CDR2 SYGVKD. The V gene lost 2 bases and the J gene lost 0 bases, with 14 bases spanning the gap. This CDR3 region has 17 residues. This CDR3 is CAISETRDLYSNQPQHF. In DNA form, the CDR3 reads TGTGCCATCAGTGAGACGCGGGACCTGTATAGCAATCAGCCCCAGCATTTT.

The chain recombines TRBV7-9 with TRBJ2-7, with a tentative D call TRBD1 (5 bases). The CDR3 loop spans 15 amino acids. Deletions cut 5 bases from V and 0 bases from J, with 14 bases between. Germline V gene data show CDR1 as SEHNR and CDR2 as FQNEAQ (reference sequence). The DNA of the CDR3 is TGTGCCAGCAGCCCGCGACAGATATTCTCCTACGAGCAGTACTTC. Protein sequence: CASSPRQIFSYEQYF.

The chain carries TRBV6-6 and TRBJ2-7; TRBD1 matches 7 bases. CDR3 size: 14 residues. CDR1 and CDR2 from the germline V gene are MNHNY and SVGAGI (reference sequence). With 5 bases clipped from V and 4 bases from J, the junction kept 8 bases outside the gene matches. DNA of the CDR3: TGTGCCAGCAGTCCATCACAGGGGATTTACGAGCAGTACTTC. Translated, it gives CASSPSQGIYEQYF.

In this sample, this clone turned up once. The J gene is TRBJ2-7, the V gene TRBV7-2, with TRBD2 matching 12 bases. V shed 2 bases and J 3 bases; nucleotides not matched to a gene: 8. There are 17 residues in the CDR3. Germline CDR1 reads SGHTA; CDR2 reads FQGNSA. Here the CDR3 reads CASSLTTSGSVLYEQYF. The CDR3 region has the DNA TGTGCCAGCAGCTTAACGACTAGCGGGAGCGTTCTCTACGAGCAGTACTTC.

V usage is TRBV9 and J usage is TRBJ1-2; D is perhaps TRBD1 (6 bases). Germline V gene sequence: CDR1 SGDLS, CDR2 YYNGEE. This CDR3 is 15 amino acids long. V was pared by 0 bases and J by 12 bases, with 21 bases between. The CDR3 bases are TGTGCCAGCAGCGTAGGGCCCCTAGGGGGGCGCGGGAACACCTTC. As protein: CASSVGPLGGRGNTF.

Concerning this clone: Other nucleotide sequences from this sample produce the same CDR3. The gene calls are TRBV6-5 and TRBJ1-2, with D possibly TRBD1 on 5 matching bases. The germline gives CDR1 MNHEY, CDR2 SVGAGI. The CDR3 is 15 residues long. Trimming removed 0 bases at V and 0 bases at J, with 8 bases between. CDR3 residues: CASSYSGVTNYGYTF. Written as DNA, the CDR3 is TGTGCCAGCAGTTACTCAGGGGTAACTAACTATGGCTACACCTTC.